Shown below are 25 T cell receptor beta chains from a single sample sequenced in a study of technical replicates of blood from a few donors. Profiling relied on immunoSEQ multiplex PCR, and the TCRdb table lists in-frame clones only, not all of them. Among under 80,000 clones listed, just under 97% were seen once. Sequencing was done on a sample of T cells isolated from PBMCs. These receptors all stem from a human donor in good health.

This chain uses TRBV13 with TRBJ1-2, with no clear D. The V and J ends lost 1 base and 4 bases respectively, with 7 bases between them. The CDR3 sequence is 13 residues long. Germline V gene data show CDR1 as PRHDT and CDR2 as FYEKMQ (reference sequence). CDR3 DNA sequence: TGTGCCAGCAGCTTAGAACGGGGCTATGGCTACACCTTC. Protein product: CASSLERGYGYTF.

CDR3 sequence reads: CASSLRGTGADEQYF. For the CDR3, the DNA is TGTGCCAGCAGCTTGAGGGGGACAGGGGCCGACGAGCAGTACTTC. The V gene is TRBV5-4, the J gene TRBJ2-7; TRBD1 agrees at 10 bases. Unmatched junction bases numbered 6, after V lost 1 base and J lost 5 bases. CDR1 and CDR2 (germline): SGHNT, YYREEE (reference sequence). The CDR3 sequence is 15 residues long.

The chain uses TRBV6-1 and TRBJ1-5; 9 bases line up with TRBD1. This CDR3 is 15 amino acids long. The ends lost 7 bases at V and 7 bases at J; junction bases unmatched: 11. The germline gives CDR1 MNHNS, CDR2 SASEGT. The DNA for the CDR3 is TGTGCCAGCATGAGGGGACAGGGTGCGCTACAGCCCCAGCATTTT. This encodes CASMRGQGALQPQHF.

This clone was counted once. J is TRBJ1-6 and V is TRBV16; D not certain. Germline CDR1 KGHSY, CDR2 FQNENV. The CDR3 runs 15 residues. V shed 0 bases and J shed 6 bases, with 9 bases lying between them. The CDR3 DNA sequence: TGTGCCAGCAGCCAATCATCCAGGCTTAATTCACCCCTCCACTTT. Translated: CASSQSSRLNSPLHF.

The CDR3 DNA follows: TGTGCTAGTGGTTTGTCCCGGACTAGAGAAAAGACCCAGTACTTC. It encodes CASGLSRTREKTQYF. The rearrangement joins TRBV12-5 to TRBJ2-5; 7 nucleotides agree with TRBD2. The trim removed 2 bases at V and 6 bases at J, leaving 9 bases unmatched. Germline values: CDR1 LGHNT, CDR2 FRNRAP. The CDR3 sequence is 15 residues long.

The chain combines TRBV4-1 with TRBJ1-1; D gene ambiguous. The V gene lost 4 bases and the J gene lost 1 base, with 16 bases spanning the gap. This CDR3 comprises 16 residues. Germline assignment: CDR1 MGHRA and CDR2 YSYEKL. The CDR3 bases are TGCGCCAGCAGCCGGGCAGAATGGGGAGGGAACACTGAAGCTTTCTTT. This codes for CASSRAEWGGNTEAFF.

This clone was recorded only once. This chain links TRBV11-3 with TRBJ2-1; 7 bases line up with TRBD1. Germline assignment: CDR1 SGHNT and CDR2 YENEEA. CDR3 length equals 14 residues. J lost 7 bases, V lost 4 bases, and 7 bases had no gene match. CDR3 nucleotides: TGTGCCAGCAGCTCCCCGTCGACAGGGAATGAGCAGTTCTTC. Its translation is CASSSPSTGNEQFF.

This clone was counted a single time. This chain uses TRBV10-2 with TRBJ2-7, with a possible D match to TRBD1 (6 bases). CDR3 size: 14 residues. Germline assignment: CDR1 WSHSY and CDR2 SAAADI. Trimming removed 6 bases from V and 2 bases from J, with 14 bases in between. The CDR3 bases are TGCGCCAGCAGCCAGACAGGTTTAACCTACGAGCAGTACTTC. This sequence encodes CASSQTGLTYEQYF.

This sequence joins TRBV6-6 and TRBJ2-7; 9 nucleotides line up with TRBD2. Losses at the gene ends were 6 bases for V and 2 bases for J; bases not matched to a gene: 11. The germline V gene has CDR1 MNHNY and CDR2 SVGAGI (reference sequence). This CDR3 is built from 16 residues. The CDR3 sequence is CASRTSREGPTYEQYF. As DNA, the CDR3 is TGTGCCAGCAGAACGTCGCGGGAGGGCCCCACCTACGAGCAGTACTTC.

V usage is TRBV27 and J usage is TRBJ2-1, with TRBD1 matching 7 bases. The length of the CDR3 is 20 residues. Germline V gene lookup returns CDR1 MNHEY and CDR2 SMNVEV (reference sequence). The ends lost 2 bases at V and 0 bases at J; junction bases unmatched: 16. The chain's CDR3 is CASSLKKPVVGQSSYNEQFF. In DNA, the CDR3 is TGTGCCAGCAGTTTAAAGAAGCCCGTTGTGGGACAGAGCTCCTACAATGAGCAGTTCTTC.

The rearrangement uses TRBV14 and TRBJ2-7; D ambiguous. Germline-derived CDR1 and CDR2 are SGHDN and FVKESK. This CDR3 contains 14 residues. V lost 2 bases and J 5 bases, leaving 13 bases between the germline ends. Written as DNA, the CDR3 is TGTGCCAGCAGCCAAACGCTTTTTCTACACGAGCAGTACTTC. Translated: CASSQTLFLHEQYF.

The CDR3 reads CAMRVVDTGELFF. CDR3 DNA: TGTGCCATGAGGGTTGTGGACACCGGGGAGCTGTTTTTT. The rearrangement joins TRBV10-3 to TRBJ2-2, with D tentatively TRBD2 (5 bases). This CDR3 is 13 amino acids long. V was shortened by 9 bases and J by 3 bases, with 11 bases between the two germline ends. Germline loops: CDR1 ENHRY, CDR2 SYGVKD.

The J gene is TRBJ1-1, the V gene TRBV6-1; 7 nucleotides agree with TRBD1. Unmatched junction bases numbered 12, after V lost 0 bases and J lost 11 bases. Germline V gene data show CDR1 as MNHNS and CDR2 as SASEGT. The CDR3 is 15 amino acids. CDR3 loop: CASSEAFRSTGTAFF. The CDR3 DNA is TGTGCCAGCAGTGAAGCGTTTCGATCGACAGGGACTGCTTTCTTT.

The chain combines TRBV6-5 with TRBJ2-7; D unresolved. The germline V and J ends were trimmed by 5 bases and 4 bases, with 6 bases remaining between them. Germline-derived CDR1 and CDR2 are MNHEY and SVGAGI. The CDR3 has 11 residues. CDR3 nucleotide sequence: TGTGCCAGCAGTAATCTTTACGAGCAGTACTTC. Translating gives CASSNLYEQYF.

The J gene is TRBJ1-3, the V gene TRBV18, with a possible D match to TRBD1 (6 bases). Trimming pared 2 bases from V and 0 bases from J, leaving 14 bases between. Germline lookup yields CDR1 KGHSH and CDR2 LQKENI. The CDR3 loop spans 17 amino acids. CDR3 sequence: CASSPVGGQISGNTIYF. CDR3 sequence (DNA): TGTGCCAGCTCACCAGTCGGGGGGCAAATCTCTGGAAACACCATATATTTT.

V usage is TRBV2 and J usage is TRBJ2-7; TRBD1 might be the D (6 bases). Germline V CDR1 and CDR2: SNHLY, FYNNEI. The CDR3 has 14 residues. Trimming took off 2 bases at V and 11 bases at J, with 19 bases between the two ends. The DNA for the CDR3 is TGTGCCAGCAGTGAATTGGTCGTATTTAGGACAGAGTACTTC. Translating it yields CASSELVVFRTEYF.

The J gene is TRBJ1-1, the V gene TRBV9, with no clear D. CDR3 length equals 15 residues. CDR1 and CDR2 from the germline V gene are SGDLS and YYNGEE. Trimming removed 0 bases from V and 0 bases from J, with 9 bases in between. Here the CDR3 DNA reads TGTGCCAGCAGCGTAGCAGCAGGTATGAACACTGAAGCTTTCTTT. The encoded protein is CASSVAAGMNTEAFF.

This rearrangement joins TRBV11-2 to TRBJ2-2; 8 nucleotides agree with TRBD2. Germline trimming cut 1 base from V and 0 bases from J; bases unmatched to any gene: 7. The CDR3 length is 18 residues. CDR1 is SGHAT, CDR2 FQNNGV, per germline. The CDR3 DNA is TGTGCCAGCAGCTTAGTTTTTTTGGGACTAGCGAACACCGGGGAGCTGTTTTTT. The encoded protein is CASSLVFLGLANTGELFF.

The chain combines TRBV11-3 with TRBJ2-2; D is ambiguous. Trimming stripped 5 bases from V and 0 bases from J, with 7 bases between. The CDR3 runs 14 residues. Germline loops: CDR1 SGHNT, CDR2 YENEEA. CDR3 loop: CASSPLANTGELFF. The DNA for the CDR3 is TGTGCCAGCAGCCCTTTAGCGAACACCGGGGAGCTGTTTTTT.

The chain links TRBV18 to TRBJ2-3; maybe TRBD2 (5 bases). Germline V gene data show CDR1 as KGHSH and CDR2 as LQKENI. V lost 2 bases, J lost 9 bases, and 21 bases lay in between. The CDR3 has 16 residues. Written as DNA, the CDR3 is TGTGCCAGCTCACCAAGGGAGACCGGTGTTCAGAGGACGCAGTATTTT. It yields the protein CASSPRETGVQRTQYF. Supplemented by reference TRBV18 and TRBJ2-3, the full variable domain reads NAGVMQNPRHLVRRRGQEARLRCSPMKGHSHVYWYRQLPEEGLKFMVYLQKENIIDESGMPKERFSAEFPKEGPSILRIQQVVRGDSAAYFCASSPRETGVQRTQYFGPGTRLTVL.

The chain has TRBV9 and TRBJ2-1; a weak D match, TRBD1 (6 bases). CDR1 and CDR2 from the germline V gene are SGDLS and YYNGEE. V shed 4 bases and J shed 0 bases, with 11 bases lying between them. The CDR3 is 15 residues long. CDR3 DNA: TGTGCCAGCAGCATGACAGGCCTCTCCTACAATGAGCAGTTCTTC. Amino acid sequence: CASSMTGLSYNEQFF.

The V gene is TRBV19, the J gene TRBJ1-5; 9 nucleotides match TRBD1. The CDR3 consists of 15 residues. Losses at the gene ends were 3 bases for V and 6 bases for J; bases not matched to a gene: 6. Germline V gene sequence: CDR1 LNHDA, CDR2 SQIVND (reference sequence). CDR3 loop: CASSMDRGGTQPQHF. For the CDR3, the DNA is TGTGCCAGTAGTATGGACAGGGGAGGGACTCAGCCCCAGCATTTT.

The chain combines TRBV7-9 with TRBJ2-4; 9 bases match TRBD1. Unmatched junction bases numbered 15, after V lost 6 bases and J lost 0 bases. The germline CDR1 and CDR2 sequences are SEHNR and FQNEAQ (reference sequence). This CDR3 is 19 amino acids long. CDR3 loop: CASRYNRTGALLAKNIQYF. CDR3 sequence (DNA): TGTGCCAGCAGATATAATCGGACAGGGGCCCTACTAGCCAAAAACATTCAGTACTTC.

The chain recombines TRBV5-1 with TRBJ1-6, with D uncertain. The CDR3 extends over 14 amino acids. Trimming cost V 1 base and J 5 bases, with 7 bases left between them. Germline-derived CDR1 and CDR2 are SGHRS and YFSETQ. CDR3 in DNA: TGCGCCAGCAGCTTGATGTCAGATAATTCACCCCTCCACTTT. This sequence encodes CASSLMSDNSPLHF.

As DNA, the CDR3 is TGTGCCAGCAGCCCACAGGAGAACACTGAAGCTTTCTTT. It translates to CASSPQENTEAFF. V gene TRBV7-6 combines with J gene TRBJ1-1, with a weak D call TRBD1 (5 bases). V lost 5 bases, J lost 1 base, and 8 bases lay in between. Germline CDR1 reads SGHVS; CDR2 reads FNYEAQ. The CDR3 extends over 13 amino acids. Combining the CDR3 with reference TRBV7-6 and TRBJ1-1 gives the whole variable domain GAGVSQSPRYKVTKRGQDVALRCDPISGHVSLYWYRQALGQGPEFLTYFNYEAQQDKSGLPNDRFSAERPEGSISTLTIQRTEQRDSAMYRCASSPQENTEAFFGQGTRLTVV.